What follows is one TCR beta chain and its context. Its antigen is still unknown. This sample is part of a study of T cells expressing NK-cell markers. The study's findings and limits: For a handful of donors, the dominant NKG2C+ clonotypes made up about 1.0-7.5% of their CD8+ T cells.

Each CDR3 protein gets one entry in TCRdb, which reprocessed the 5' RACE reads and gives no DNA. Listed are approximately 150,000 distinct CDR3 sequences; roughly an eighth falls within the top ten. This sequence originates from a man younger than 30 in good health. The material sequenced was blood T cells: a sorted CD56 or NKG2C T cell subset, CD4+ or CD8+ T cells, or bulk PBMC T cells (not recorded which).

The CDR3 reads CASSHFNNYNEQFF. The rearrangement uses TRBV3-1 and TRBJ2-1. The CDR3 is 14 amino acids. The germline V gene encodes CDR1 LGHDT and CDR2 YNNKEL (reference sequence).